A single sample is the source of the 9 T cell receptor beta chains below, sequenced in a study of Tregs in tolerant kidney transplant recipients. Sequenced by immunoSEQ multiplex PCR; TCRdb stores in-frame clones only, minus some. The profile shows approximately 99,000 clones, around 91% of them singletons. The sequenced sample was CD4+ T cells from blood, obtained before the transplant. The receptors stem from a human donor who received a combined kidney and bone marrow transplant.

This clone was seen a single time. The chain joins TRBV2 to TRBJ2-5; 9 nucleotides match TRBD2. J lost 5 bases, V lost 7 bases, and 8 bases had no gene match. This CDR3 contains 14 residues. Per the germline V gene, CDR1 is SNHLY and CDR2 is FYNNEI. CDR3 loop: CASNRGRAGETQYF. The CDR3 DNA follows: TGTGCCAGCAATCGCGGGAGGGCCGGGGAGACCCAGTACTTC.

V gene TRBV9 combines with J gene TRBJ2-2, with a weak D call TRBD1 (5 bases). V lost 4 bases, J lost 1 base, and 17 bases lay in between. Germline V gives CDR1 SGDLS, CDR2 YYNGEE. The CDR3 totals 17 residues. DNA of the CDR3: TGTGCCAGCAGCCCCTATGGGGCCAGCCTGAACACCGGGGAGCTGTTTTTT. It translates to CASSPYGASLNTGELFF.

The V call is TRBV19, the J call TRBJ2-1; weak D call: TRBD1 (7 bases). The CDR3 is made up of 14 amino acids. The germline gives CDR1 LNHDA, CDR2 SQIVND (reference sequence). The V gene lost 4 bases and the J gene lost 5 bases, with 12 bases spanning the gap. In nucleotides, the CDR3 is TGTGCCAGTAGTAACCAGGGGGGAAACAATGAGCAGTTCTTC. Amino acid sequence: CASSNQGGNNEQFF.

This clone occurred once. The J gene is TRBJ2-7, the V gene TRBV7-2, with TRBD1 matching 9 bases. The V and J ends lost 2 bases and 5 bases, in that order; junction bases with no gene match: 7. The germline gives CDR1 SGHTA, CDR2 FQGNSA. This CDR3 spans 15 amino acids. The CDR3 DNA sequence: TGTGCCAGCAGCTTACTCGGGACAGGGACGGACGAGCAGTACTTC. It yields the protein CASSLLGTGTDEQYF. Complete variable domain (other parts from reference TRBV7-2 and TRBJ2-7): GAGVSQSPSNKVTEKGKDVELRCDPISGHTALYWYRQSLGQGLEFLIYFQGNSAPDKSGLPSDRFSAERTGGSVSTLTIQRTQQEDSAVYLCASSLLGTGTDEQYFGPGTRLTVT.

The DNA for the CDR3 is TGTGCCAGCAGCCCTGCGGGGGTTAGGGATACGCAGTATTTT. Protein product: CASSPAGVRDTQYF. The rearrangement links TRBV9 to TRBJ2-3, with 7 bases that match TRBD2. Germline V gene data show CDR1 as SGDLS and CDR2 as YYNGEE. The CDR3 runs 14 residues. V lost 4 bases to trimming and J lost 6 bases; unmatched junction nucleotides: 8.

The rearrangement links TRBV28 to TRBJ2-2, with 8 bases matching TRBD2. Germline trimming cut 2 bases from V and 6 bases from J; bases unmatched to any gene: 8. This CDR3 comprises 16 residues. The germline gives CDR1 MDHEN, CDR2 SYDVKM. Here the CDR3 DNA reads TGTGCCAGCAGTTTACCCCCGGGAGGGCGCGCCGGGGAGCTGTTTTTT. Amino acid sequence: CASSLPPGGRAGELFF.

This sequence joins TRBV5-5 and TRBJ2-7; TRBD1 might be the D (6 bases). CDR1 and CDR2 (germline): SGHKS, YYEKEE (reference sequence). V was pared by 3 bases and J by 6 bases, with 16 bases between. The CDR3 contains 14 residues. The chain's CDR3 is CASSSAQGHGEQYF. For the CDR3, the DNA is TGTGCCAGCAGCTCCGCCCAGGGACACGGCGAGCAGTACTTC.

In this sample, this clone turned up a few times. CDR3 sequence reads: CASMTGVGNTIYF. The CDR3 DNA sequence: TGTGCCAGCATGACAGGAGTCGGAAACACCATATATTTT. V gene TRBV5-6 combines with J gene TRBJ1-3, with D possibly matching TRBD1 (6 bases). Trimming took off 6 bases at V and 4 bases at J, with 11 bases between the two ends. The length of the CDR3 is 13 residues. CDR1 and CDR2 (germline): SGHDT, YYEEEE.

The rearrangement links TRBV2 to TRBJ2-5; tentative D call: TRBD2 (6 bases). The CDR3 covers 13 residues. With 8 bases removed from V and 5 bases from J, the gap between germline ends came to 15 bases. CDR1 is SNHLY and CDR2 is FYNNEI in the germline V gene. CDR3 in amino acids: CASGRRPGETQYF. The CDR3 bases are TGTGCCAGCGGGAGGCGGCCGGGGGAGACCCAGTACTTC.